These 16 T cell receptor beta chains share one sample of origin, sequenced in a study of shared clonotypes between healthy human individuals. TCRdb's copy holds only in-frame clones and misses some; the assay was immunoSEQ multiplex PCR. The sample holds some 1.4 million clones, about 96% seen once. Material for sequencing was naive CD4+ T cells sorted from blood. As for subset: CD45RA+ positively selected. These receptor sequences come from a man aged 25 to 45 in good health.

The chain employs TRBV5-1 and TRBJ2-1; 7 bases are a match to TRBD1. Trimming took 0 bases from V and 6 from J; bases not matched to a gene: 6. Germline V gene sequence: CDR1 SGHRS, CDR2 YFSETQ. This CDR3 spans 15 amino acids. The CDR3 region is CASSLVRQGINEQFF. CDR3 DNA sequence: TGCGCCAGCAGCTTGGTGAGACAGGGTATCAATGAGCAGTTCTTC.

V is TRBV7-2 and J is TRBJ2-7; the match to TRBD1 covers 10 bases. This CDR3 is built from 14 residues. V dropped 5 bases and J dropped 3; count of bases not matched to a gene: 4. From germline, CDR1 is SGHTA and CDR2 FQGNSA. This CDR3 is CASSVGTGVYEQYF. CDR3 nucleotide sequence: TGTGCCAGCAGCGTTGGGACAGGGGTCTACGAGCAGTACTTC.

The chain joins TRBV20-1 to TRBJ2-1; the D is unclear. With 6 bases removed from V and 6 bases from J, the gap between germline ends came to 9 bases. Germline V CDR1 and CDR2: DFQATT, SNEGSKA (reference sequence). This CDR3 region has 11 residues. The chain's CDR3 is CSALGRNEQFF. The CDR3 nucleotides are TGCAGTGCGCTCGGCCGCAATGAGCAGTTCTTC.

This clone was detected a few times. The genes are TRBV27 and TRBJ2-2, with 13 bases matching TRBD2. Germline V gives CDR1 MNHEY, CDR2 SMNVEV (reference sequence). Trimming took 5 bases from V and 4 from J; bases not matched to a gene: 4. CDR3 length equals 16 residues. CDR3 DNA sequence: TGTGCCAGCAGTACGGGACTAGCGGGGATCACCGGGGAGCTGTTTTTT. This encodes CASSTGLAGITGELFF.

This chain uses TRBV18 with TRBJ1-3; 11 nucleotides align to TRBD1. CDR1 KGHSH and CDR2 LQKENI come from the germline V gene. The CDR3 length is 15 residues. V shed 6 bases and J 2 bases; nucleotides not matched to a gene: 3. The DNA for the CDR3 is TGTGCCAGCTCCTGGGACAGGGGGACTGGAAACACCATATATTTT. Its translation is CASSWDRGTGNTIYF.

The chain couples TRBV5-4 to TRBJ2-7, with a tentative D call TRBD1 (5 bases). The CDR3 has 16 residues. Trimming shortened V by 0 bases and J by 7 bases, and 20 bases separated the two germline ends. Germline CDR1 reads SGHNT; CDR2 reads YYREEE (reference sequence). This chain's CDR3 is CASSLVYGARQSEQYF. DNA of the CDR3: TGTGCCAGCAGCTTGGTGTATGGGGCCAGACAAAGTGAGCAGTACTTC.

The V and J genes are TRBV11-2 and TRBJ2-7, with D perhaps matching TRBD1 (6 bases). Trimming took off 3 bases at V and 1 base at J, with 16 bases between the two ends. Germline CDR1 reads SGHAT; CDR2 reads FQNNGV. The CDR3 loop spans 16 amino acids. In DNA, the CDR3 is TGTGCCAGCAGCTTTCCTCAGGGGTCGGCTTCCTACGAGCAGTACTTC. It yields the protein CASSFPQGSASYEQYF.

This clone was seen a single time. The chain employs TRBV4-3 and TRBJ2-7, with 7 bases identical to TRBD1. Germline V CDR1 and CDR2: LGHNA, YSLEER. Germline trimming cut 2 bases from V and 3 bases from J; bases unmatched to any gene: 10. There are 16 residues in the CDR3. The DNA for the CDR3 is TGCGCCAGCAGCCAACGGGTAGGACAGGCGGTCTACGAGCAGTACTTC. It codes for CASSQRVGQAVYEQYF.

The genes are TRBV7-2 and TRBJ2-5; 10 nucleotides match TRBD2. The germline gives CDR1 SGHTA, CDR2 FQGNSA. V lost 5 bases to trimming and J lost 3 bases; unmatched junction nucleotides: 3. This CDR3 is 14 amino acids long. The CDR3 sequence is CASSRGLAEETQYF. In nucleotides, the CDR3 is TGTGCCAGCAGCCGAGGACTAGCGGAAGAGACCCAGTACTTC.

Comment on this clone: Other nucleotide sequences from this sample produce the same CDR3. The chain links TRBV19 to TRBJ2-3; TRBD1 matches at 11 bases. The CDR3 covers 15 residues. Germline lookup yields CDR1 LNHDA and CDR2 SQIVND (reference sequence). The junction had 1 base not matched to a gene; V was cut back by 4 bases and J by 1 base. CDR3 loop: CASSKGQGGTDTQYF. CDR3 sequence (DNA): TGTGCCAGTAGTAAGGGACAGGGGGGCACAGATACGCAGTATTTT.

This clone was observed a few times. V and J are TRBV5-8 and TRBJ1-2; unclear D gene. The CDR3 is made up of 12 amino acids. Germline CDR1 is SGHTS and CDR2 is YDEGEE. The V end lost 4 bases, the J end lost 4 bases, and 8 bases lay between the germline ends. The CDR3 DNA sequence: TGTGCCAGCAGCCTGGACGGCTATGGCTACACCTTC. This gives the protein CASSLDGYGYTF.

The chain uses TRBV5-1 and TRBJ2-5; perhaps D is TRBD1 or TRBD2 (6 bases each). CDR3 size: 15 residues. Germline V gene lookup returns CDR1 SGHRS and CDR2 YFSETQ. Deletions cut 1 base from V and 1 base from J, with 11 bases between. This chain's CDR3 is CASSLTGRIQETQYF. The CDR3 DNA reads TGCGCCAGCAGCTTGACAGGGAGGATCCAAGAGACCCAGTACTTC.

This sequence joins TRBV28 and TRBJ2-2; D gene uncertain. CDR3 length: 14 residues. Germline V gene sequence: CDR1 MDHEN, CDR2 SYDVKM. V lost 6 bases and J 1 base, leaving 9 bases between the germline ends. As DNA, the CDR3 is TGTGCCAGCAGGGGCCTGGGGAACACCGGGGAGCTGTTTTTT. Protein sequence: CASRGLGNTGELFF.

This chain's CDR3 is CASSPTNVGELFF. CDR3 bases: TGTGCCAGCAGTCCGACTAATGTCGGGGAGCTGTTTTTT. This chain connects TRBV6-1 to TRBJ2-2, with D possibly TRBD2 on 5 matching bases. Per the germline V gene, CDR1 is MNHNS and CDR2 is SASEGT. The CDR3 has 13 amino acids. V was shortened by 5 bases and J by 7 bases, with 11 bases between the two germline ends.

J is TRBJ2-1 and V is TRBV5-1, with 7 bases aligning to TRBD2. V lost 0 bases, J lost 8 bases, and 8 bases stayed unmatched. Germline CDR1 is SGHRS and CDR2 is YFSETQ. The CDR3 has 15 amino acids. CDR3 loop: CASSLEGLDADEQFF. For the CDR3, the DNA is TGCGCCAGCAGCTTGGAAGGACTAGATGCTGATGAGCAGTTCTTC.

V is TRBV5-1 and J is TRBJ2-1, with TRBD1 matching over 7 bases. This CDR3 has 14 amino acids. V was pared by 4 bases and J by 3 bases, with 4 bases of the junction left unmatched. From germline, CDR1 is SGHRS and CDR2 YFSETQ. The CDR3 is CASSKDRNYNEQFF. CDR3 DNA sequence: TGCGCCAGCAGCAAGGACAGGAACTACAATGAGCAGTTCTTC.